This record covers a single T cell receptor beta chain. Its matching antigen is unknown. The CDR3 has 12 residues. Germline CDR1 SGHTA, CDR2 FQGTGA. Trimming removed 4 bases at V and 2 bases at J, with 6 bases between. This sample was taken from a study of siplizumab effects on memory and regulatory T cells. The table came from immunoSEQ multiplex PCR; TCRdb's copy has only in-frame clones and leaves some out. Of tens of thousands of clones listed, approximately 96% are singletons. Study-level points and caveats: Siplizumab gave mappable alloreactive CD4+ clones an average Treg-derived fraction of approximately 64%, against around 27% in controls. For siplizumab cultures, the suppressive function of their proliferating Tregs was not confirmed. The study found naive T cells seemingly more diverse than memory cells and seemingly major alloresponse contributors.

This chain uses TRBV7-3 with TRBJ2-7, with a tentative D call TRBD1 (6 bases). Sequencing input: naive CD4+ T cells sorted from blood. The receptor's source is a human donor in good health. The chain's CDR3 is CASSWDTYEQYF. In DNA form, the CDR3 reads TGTGCCAGCAGCTGGGACACCTACGAGCAGTACTTC. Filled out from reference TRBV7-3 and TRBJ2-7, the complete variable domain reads GAGVSQTPSNKVTEKGKYVELRCDPISGHTALYWYRQSLGQGPEFLIYFQGTGAADDSGLPNDRFFAVRPEGSVSTLKIQRTERGDSAVYLCASSWDTYEQYFGPGTRLTVT.